The 3 T cell receptor beta chains reported below all come from one sample, sequenced in a study of blood T cell repertoires in COVID-19. Sequencing used immunoSEQ multiplex PCR; TCRdb keeps in-frame clones, though not all of them. The data show 100,000 to 150,000 clones, approximately 74% seen once. The sample taken for sequencing was peripheral blood. The receptors derive from a man in his fifties or sixties with acute or convalescent COVID-19.

The rearrangement joins TRBV6-1 to TRBJ2-7, with a tentative D call TRBD2 (6 bases). Per germline, CDR1 MNHNS and CDR2 SASEGT. V was clipped by 1 base and J by 11 bases, with 27 bases between them. The CDR3 contains 17 residues. The CDR3 protein is CASSEGSYGLLGGEEYF. CDR3 sequence (DNA): TGTGCCAGCAGTGAAGGATCGTATGGGCTACTGGGGGGAGAGGAGTACTTC.

V usage is TRBV5-6 and J usage is TRBJ1-6; D is ambiguous. The CDR3 length is 15 residues. V lost 1 base and J lost 7, with 12 bases in between. The germline V gene encodes CDR1 SGHDT and CDR2 YYEEEE. The CDR3 here is CASSLPRRGNSPLHF. The CDR3 coding sequence is TGTGCCAGCAGCTTGCCACGTCGAGGCAATTCACCCCTCCACTTT.

The rearrangement links TRBV19 to TRBJ1-1; TRBD1 aligns across 8 bases. This CDR3 comprises 17 residues. The J segment lost 1 base and the V segment lost 8 bases, leaving 15 bases of the junction unmatched. Germline loops: CDR1 LNHDA, CDR2 SQIVND (reference sequence). CDR3 loop: CASVPPGRGLGNTEAFF. Written as DNA, the CDR3 is TGTGCCAGTGTCCCTCCGGGCAGGGGGCTAGGGAACACTGAAGCTTTCTTT.